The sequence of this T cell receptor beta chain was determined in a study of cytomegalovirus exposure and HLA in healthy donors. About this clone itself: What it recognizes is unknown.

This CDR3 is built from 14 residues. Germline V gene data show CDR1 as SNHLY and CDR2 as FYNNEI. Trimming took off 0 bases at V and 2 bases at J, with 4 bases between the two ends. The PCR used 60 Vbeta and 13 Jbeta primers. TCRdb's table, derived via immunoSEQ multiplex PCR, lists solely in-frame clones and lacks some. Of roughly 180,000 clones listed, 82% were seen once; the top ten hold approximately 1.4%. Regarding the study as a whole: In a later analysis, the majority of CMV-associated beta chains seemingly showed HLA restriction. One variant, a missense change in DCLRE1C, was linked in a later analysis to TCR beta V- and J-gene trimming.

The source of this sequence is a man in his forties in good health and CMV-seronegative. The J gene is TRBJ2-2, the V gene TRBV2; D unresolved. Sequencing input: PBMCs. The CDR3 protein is CASSEALNTGELFF. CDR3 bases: TGTGCCAGCAGTGAAGCCCTCAACACCGGGGAGCTGTTTTTT.